These 20 T cell receptor beta chains originate from one sample sequenced in a study of CD8+CD57+ T cells in acquired aplastic anemia. Patients included in sequencing had previously demonstrated CD8+CD57+ cell expansion by flow cytometry. Template material for TCR beta VDJ and CDR3 profiling consisted of genomic DNA. TCRdb re-called the reads with MiXCR, one entry per CDR3 protein. In the table there are just over 450,000 distinct CDR3 sequences, 25% to 40% of which are singletons. The material sequenced was sorted CD4+, CD8+, or CD8+CD57+ T cells (not recorded which) from PBMCs. These receptors were taken from a human donor with aplastic anemia.

The V gene is TRBV3-1, the J gene TRBJ2-7; 7 bases match TRBD2. J lost 2 bases, V lost 4 bases, and 11 bases had no gene match. Germline CDR1 LGHDT, CDR2 YNNKEL (reference sequence). This CDR3 region has 16 residues. The CDR3 is CASSPNPGREAYEQYF. In DNA form, the CDR3 reads TGTGCCAGCAGCCCGAACCCTGGGAGGGAGGCCTACGAGCAGTACTTC.

This clonotype was counted only a few times. This chain connects TRBV3-1 to TRBJ2-7, with D perhaps matching TRBD1 (6 bases). V lost 0 bases, J lost 7 bases, and 13 bases lay in between. The CDR3 is 14 amino acids. The V gene's germline CDR1 is LGHDT and CDR2 YNNKEL (reference sequence). CDR3 coding DNA: TGTGCCAGCAGCCAAGATTCGCAGGGGCCGGAGCAGTACTTC. Its protein is CASSQDSQGPEQYF.

Comments on this clonotype: A much larger clone differs from this one at a single base, so this may be a read error. No conserved phenylalanine or tryptophan ends this CDR3, so it is likely a read error. The chain has TRBV25-1 and TRBJ1-5; possible D gene TRBD1, 5 bases. Per germline, CDR1 MGHDK and CDR2 SYGVNS. This CDR3 contains 16 residues. V lost 6 bases to trimming and J lost 3 bases, with 18 bases between them. In DNA, the CDR3 is TGTGCCAGCAGCGCCGGACCGGGACCGAACAATCAGCCCCAGCATTCT. Protein product: CASSAGPGPNNQPQHS.

This clonotype appeared many times. V gene TRBV24-1 combines with J gene TRBJ2-2; D is possibly TRBD1 (6 bases). The germline CDR1 and CDR2 sequences are KGHDR and SFDVKD. This CDR3 spans 15 amino acids. The V end lost 4 bases, the J end lost 7 bases, and 15 bases lay between the germline ends. The CDR3 DNA is TGTGCCACCAGTGAGGCCAGGGGAAGGAACGGGGAGCTGTTTTTT. Protein sequence: CATSEARGRNGELFF.

This clonotype was observed a few times. This chain uses TRBV2 with TRBJ1-1, with 7 bases aligning to TRBD1. Germline CDR1 reads SNHLY; CDR2 reads FYNNEI. Trimming cost V 4 bases and J 6 bases; bases outside gene matches: 14. The CDR3 has 16 residues. The CDR3 DNA is TGTGCCAGCAGTGGGGGCAGGGGGAGAGTCATGGCTGAAGCTTTCTTT. Translated: CASSGGRGRVMAEAFF.

As regards this clonotype: A much larger clone lies a single base off, so this may be a read error. The gene calls are TRBV10-3 and TRBJ2-1; a possible D gene is TRBD1 (6 bases). This CDR3 has 14 amino acids. Germline values: CDR1 ENHRY, CDR2 SYGVKD. The CDR3 bases are TGTGTCGTCCTCCGACCGGGACAATCCAATGAGCAGTTCTTC. It yields the protein CVVLRPGQSNEQFF.

This clonotype was recorded at least ten times. This chain connects TRBV20-1 to TRBJ1-2; D is possibly TRBD1 (6 bases). CDR3 length: 15 residues. Germline V lookup: CDR1 DFQATT, CDR2 SNEGSKA (reference sequence). The V and J ends lost 5 bases and 2 bases respectively, with 18 bases between them. Written as DNA, the CDR3 is TGCAGTGCTGGACTTTCGGGACACCTAAACTATGGCTACACCTTC. This gives the protein CSAGLSGHLNYGYTF.

The V call is TRBV7-2, the J call TRBJ2-2, with 10 nucleotides matching TRBD1. CDR3 size: 17 residues. Germline V gene data show CDR1 as SGHTA and CDR2 as FQGNSA. The junction had 2 bases not matched to a gene; V was cut back by 0 bases and J by 1 base. The CDR3 is CASSLADRGLNTGELFF. CDR3 in DNA: TGTGCCAGCAGCTTAGCCGACAGGGGGCTGAACACCGGGGAGCTGTTTTTT.

This clonotype was observed many times. The chain joins TRBV19 to TRBJ2-2; D is possibly TRBD1 (7 bases). CDR3 length: 12 residues. The germline V gene encodes CDR1 LNHDA and CDR2 SQIVND (reference sequence). Deletions cut 4 bases from V and 8 bases from J, with 8 bases between. CDR3 bases: TGTGCCAGTAGTACAGGGGGGGGGGAGCTGTTTTTT. Translated: CASSTGGGELFF. Supplemented by reference TRBV19 and TRBJ2-2, the full variable domain reads DGGITQSPKYLFRKEGQNVTLSCEQNLNHDAMYWYRQDPGQGLRLIYYSQIVNDFQKGDIAEGYSVSREKKESFPLTVTSAQKNPTAFYLCASSTGGGELFFGEGSRLTVL.

In regard to this clonotype: The junction does not match germline at one end; this may be a read error. The chain joins TRBV6-1 to TRBJ1-5; D is ambiguous. Germline V lookup: CDR1 MNHNS, CDR2 SASEGT. The CDR3 runs to 15 residues. CDR3: CTSSGRTDENQPQHF. The CDR3 DNA reads as TGTACCAGCAGTGGACGGACGGACGAAAATCAGCCCCAGCATTTT.

The chain has TRBV7-8 and TRBJ2-5; 8 positions match TRBD2. The ends lost 1 base at V and 2 bases at J; junction bases unmatched: 9. Germline V gene data show CDR1 as SGHVS and CDR2 as FQNEAQ. The CDR3 is 17 amino acids. CDR3 amino acids: CASSLVVPGGLQETQYF. CDR3 bases: TGTGCCAGCAGCTTAGTCGTCCCGGGGGGGCTTCAAGAGACCCAGTACTTC.

This chain links TRBV6-2 or TRBV6-3 with TRBJ1-6, with D possibly matching TRBD1 (6 bases). V lost 0 bases, J lost 7 bases, and 25 bases lay in between. CDR1 and CDR2 from the germline V gene are MNHEY and SVGEGT. The length of the CDR3 is 20 residues. The DNA of the CDR3 is TGTGCCAGCAGTTACTCGTTTTCGAAGGGGGTGGGGATCTTGAATTCACCCCTCCACTTT. This codes for CASSYSFSKGVGILNSPLHF.

The chain carries TRBV19 and TRBJ2-7, with D possibly matching TRBD2 (6 bases). Trimming removed 7 bases at V and 4 bases at J, with 11 bases between. CDR3 length equals 12 residues. Germline assignment: CDR1 LNHDA and CDR2 SQIVND (reference sequence). The CDR3 nucleotides are TGTGCCAGTAACCGCGGGATGTACGAGCAGTACTTC. It specifies CASNRGMYEQYF.

This clonotype came up a few times. The rearrangement uses TRBV9 and TRBJ2-3; D is undetermined. CDR1 is SGDLS and CDR2 is YYNGEE in the germline V gene. The ends were cut back, 2 bases at V and 4 bases at J, with 11 bases in the middle. The CDR3 is 14 amino acids. The DNA of the CDR3 is TGTGCCAGCAGCGTTTTGGCCGGCGCAGATACGCAGTATTTT. This codes for CASSVLAGADTQYF.

This chain links TRBV19 with TRBJ2-7; D is unresolved. CDR1 is LNHDA, CDR2 SQIVND, per germline (reference sequence). The ends were cut back, 7 bases at V and 1 base at J, with 23 bases in the middle. The CDR3 is 17 amino acids. The CDR3 region has the DNA TGTGCCAGTACCCAACGAAAGAGCAGGAATTCATCCTACGAGCAGTACTTC. This sequence encodes CASTQRKSRNSSYEQYF.

The chain couples TRBV2 to TRBJ2-7, with TRBD1 identical over 9 bases. Germline V lookup: CDR1 SNHLY, CDR2 FYNNEI. Germline trimming cut 5 bases from V and 9 bases from J; bases unmatched to any gene: 17. The CDR3 loop spans 16 amino acids. CDR3 sequence (DNA): TGTGCCAGCAGTTCCCACGAGGGACAGGGAAAGTCCGGGCAGTACTTC. Translated: CASSSHEGQGKSGQYF.

The rearrangement links TRBV6-2 or TRBV6-3 to TRBJ1-6; D is unclear. The CDR3 length is 16 residues. Trimming pared 2 bases from V and 7 bases from J, leaving 15 bases between. Germline values: CDR1 MNHEY, CDR2 SVGEGT. CDR3 coding DNA: TGTGCCAGCAGTTACCCGACATCTTACATCAATTCACCCCTCCACTTT. This encodes CASSYPTSYINSPLHF.

This clonotype was observed a handful of times. J is TRBJ2-5 and V is TRBV29-1, with 13 bases identical to TRBD2. Trimming removed 7 bases from V and 1 base from J; junction bases left unmatched: 6. CDR3 length: 15 residues. CDR1 is SQVTM, CDR2 ANQGSEA, per germline. CDR3 sequence reads: CSARRTSGSQETQYF. As DNA, the CDR3 is TGCAGCGCTAGGAGGACTAGCGGGAGCCAAGAGACCCAGTACTTC.

This clonotype has a count of ten or more. The J gene is TRBJ1-2, the V gene TRBV2, with D hard to call. V lost 6 bases to trimming and J lost 4 bases, with 12 bases between them. Germline values: CDR1 SNHLY, CDR2 FYNNEI. This CDR3 is 13 amino acids long. The CDR3 DNA reads TGTGCCAGCAGAGGAGCCTTATCCTATGGCTACACCTTC. It encodes CASRGALSYGYTF.

V gene TRBV15 combines with J gene TRBJ1-2; TRBD1 aligns across 7 bases. The CDR3 sequence is 14 residues long. Trimming cost V 2 bases and J 4 bases; bases outside gene matches: 4. The germline V gene has CDR1 LNHNV and CDR2 YYDKDF (reference sequence). CDR3 DNA: TGTGCCACCAGCAGACGGACAGGCACCTATGGCTACACCTTC. This gives the protein CATSRRTGTYGYTF.